The 24 T cell receptor beta chains given below trace back to one sample, sequenced in a study of long-term antiretroviral therapy in people with HIV. Runs used v3.0 of the immunoSEQ assay and were done at survey level. Only in-frame clones appear in the TCRdb table, and some are missing; sequencing was by immunoSEQ multiplex PCR. The table records 30,000 to 40,000 clones, roughly 97% of them present only once. The sequencing here drew on unsorted PBMCs, taken 6.9 years after starting antiretroviral therapy. The receptors were gathered from a man between 25 and 39 years old with HIV.

This sequence joins TRBV7-9 and TRBJ1-1, with D unclear. The length of the CDR3 is 15 residues. Germline V gene lookup returns CDR1 SEHNR and CDR2 FQNEAQ (reference sequence). The V end lost 2 bases, the J end lost 6 bases, and 16 bases lay between the germline ends. Written as DNA, the CDR3 is TGTGCCAGCAGCTTATTGGGGAACATAGCCCCTGAAGCTTTCTTT. Translated, it gives CASSLLGNIAPEAFF.

The genes are TRBV4-2 and TRBJ2-3, with 13 bases fitting TRBD2. The CDR3 runs to 19 residues. Per the germline V gene, CDR1 is LGHNA and CDR2 is YNFKEQ. With V trimmed by 2 bases and J by 1 base, 9 bases remained unmatched. The CDR3 region is CASSQFSTSGRSGTDTQYF. CDR3 sequence (DNA): TGTGCCAGCAGCCAATTCTCGACTAGCGGGAGGTCGGGCACAGATACGCAGTATTTT.

The CDR3 coding sequence is TGTGCCAGCAGTGAACCCTTTAGCAGGACGAACACCGGGGAGCTGTTTTTT. Its translation: CASSEPFSRTNTGELFF. This chain links TRBV6-1 with TRBJ2-2; D is ambiguous. The germline gives CDR1 MNHNS, CDR2 SASEGT. The CDR3 is made up of 17 amino acids. Trimming stripped 2 bases from V and 0 bases from J, with 13 bases between.

This clone has just one count. The CDR3 region has the DNA TGTGCCATCAGTGAGTCGGACAGGGGAGATGGCTACACCTTC. It specifies CAISESDRGDGYTF. The chain links TRBV10-3 to TRBJ1-2; TRBD1 agrees at 9 bases. The CDR3 sequence is 14 residues long. With 0 bases clipped from V and 6 bases from J, the junction kept 2 bases outside the gene matches. Looked up from germline, CDR1 is ENHRY and CDR2 is SYGVKD.

This chain joins TRBV15 and TRBJ1-3, with D possibly TRBD1 on 5 matching bases. This CDR3 has 15 residues. Between the trimmed V and J ends, which lost 0 bases and 4 bases, there was a span of 10 bases. Germline lookup yields CDR1 LNHNV and CDR2 YYDKDF (reference sequence). This CDR3 reads CATSRDPGRGNTIYF. In DNA, the CDR3 is TGTGCCACCAGCAGAGATCCAGGGCGCGGAAACACCATATATTTT.

This clone appeared once. The chain has TRBV7-2 and TRBJ2-5; 9 positions match TRBD1. Looked up from germline, CDR1 is SGHTA and CDR2 is FQGNSA. The CDR3 is made up of 15 amino acids. V lost 1 base and J lost 5; bases outside the gene matches: 5. The CDR3 region has the DNA TGTGCCAGCAGCTTAGAGGGACAGGGAGGGGAGACCCAGTACTTC. Translated, it gives CASSLEGQGGETQYF.

The rearrangement uses TRBV5-1 and TRBJ2-2; 7 bases align to TRBD2. The V gene end was trimmed by 4 bases and the J gene end by 4 bases; junction bases not matched to a gene: 7. The CDR3 consists of 15 residues. Germline V CDR1 and CDR2: SGHRS, YFSETQ. The CDR3 DNA follows: TGCGCCAGCAGCCGTAGCGGGTTAGTCACCGGGGAGCTGTTTTTT. Its protein product is CASSRSGLVTGELFF.

The chain combines TRBV5-1 with TRBJ2-7; 10 bases agree with TRBD1. V was pared by 5 bases and J by 4 bases, with 3 bases of the junction left unmatched. This CDR3 spans 13 amino acids. Germline CDR1 and CDR2: SGHRS and YFSETQ. The CDR3: CASRGQGIYEQYF. The CDR3 nucleotides are TGCGCCAGCAGGGGACAGGGGATATACGAGCAGTACTTC.

The gene calls are TRBV27 and TRBJ2-7; 8 bases fit TRBD1. The CDR3 sequence is 16 residues long. V shed 3 bases and J 1 base; nucleotides not matched to a gene: 8. Germline V gene lookup returns CDR1 MNHEY and CDR2 SMNVEV (reference sequence). CDR3 protein: CASSFRGPPTSYEQYF. For the CDR3, the DNA is TGTGCCAGCAGTTTCAGGGGGCCCCCTACATCCTACGAGCAGTACTTC.

The J gene is TRBJ2-1, the V gene TRBV7-9; TRBD2 matches 7 bases. The trim removed 5 bases at V and 10 bases at J, leaving 5 bases unmatched. The CDR3 loop spans 12 amino acids. Germline values: CDR1 SEHNR, CDR2 FQNEAQ (reference sequence). CDR3 in DNA: TGTGCCAGCAGCCCCGGGGGGAGCGAGCAGTTCTTC. Its translation is CASSPGGSEQFF. Supplemented by reference TRBV7-9 and TRBJ2-1, the full variable domain reads DTGVSQNPRHKITKRGQNVTFRCDPISEHNRLYWYRQTLGQGPEFLTYFQNEAQLEKSRLLSDRFSAERPKGSFSTLEIQRTEQGDSAMYLCASSPGGSEQFFGPGTRLTVL.

This clone occurred once. The rearrangement joins TRBV6-1 to TRBJ1-1, with D possibly TRBD1 on 5 matching bases. This CDR3 spans 13 amino acids. V lost 6 bases, J lost 2 bases, and 10 bases lay in between. Germline V gene data show CDR1 as MNHNS and CDR2 as SASEGT. CDR3: CASRPGGNTEAFF. The DNA of the CDR3 is TGTGCCAGCAGGCCCGGGGGAAACACTGAAGCTTTCTTT.

J is TRBJ2-1 and V is TRBV7-8, with D possibly matching TRBD2 (6 bases). This CDR3 contains 13 residues. Trimming cost V 3 bases and J 11 bases, with 14 bases left between them. Germline V CDR1 and CDR2: SGHVS, FQNEAQ. The CDR3 region has the DNA TGTGCCAGCAGCTTGGCTCCGAGCGGGCAGCAGTTCTTC. It encodes CASSLAPSGQQFF. Filled out from reference TRBV7-8 and TRBJ2-1, the complete variable domain reads GAGVSQSPRYKVAKRGQDVALRCDPISGHVSLFWYQQALGQGPEFLTYFQNEAQLDKSGLPSDRFFAERPEGSVSTLKIQRTQQEDSAVYLCASSLAPSGQQFFGPGTRLTVL.

V gene TRBV9 combines with J gene TRBJ2-7; perhaps TRBD2 as D (5 bases). Trimming stripped 0 bases from V and 3 bases from J, with 7 bases between. The germline CDR1 and CDR2 sequences are SGDLS and YYNGEE. The CDR3 spans 13 residues. The CDR3 DNA reads as TGTGCCAGCAGCGTAGACCGGGGCTACGAGCAGTACTTC. Encoded protein: CASSVDRGYEQYF.

Here the CDR3 reads CASSSLSGSGTNEQYF. In DNA form, the CDR3 reads TGCGCCAGCAGCTCACTCTCTGGCTCCGGGACAAACGAGCAGTACTTC. The rearrangement joins TRBV5-1 to TRBJ2-7, with a possible D match to TRBD1 (6 bases). Trimming stripped 3 bases from V and 5 bases from J, with 21 bases between. The CDR3 totals 16 residues. Germline V gene sequence: CDR1 SGHRS, CDR2 YFSETQ.

The V gene is TRBV4-1, the J gene TRBJ2-7; 7 bases agree with TRBD2. V was clipped by 1 base and J by 0 bases; unmatched bases: 3. Germline V gives CDR1 MGHRA, CDR2 YSYEKL. The CDR3 consists of 15 residues. CDR3 amino acids: CASSQVRGSSYEQYF. The CDR3, as DNA: TGCGCCAGCAGCCAAGTCCGCGGGAGCTCCTACGAGCAGTACTTC.

This chain joins TRBV4-3 and TRBJ2-7; D is tentatively TRBD1 or TRBD2 (6 bases each). Germline CDR1 reads LGHNA; CDR2 reads YSLEER. V gave up 0 bases and J gave up 4 bases, with 10 bases separating them. The CDR3 spans 14 residues. CDR3 bases: TGCGCCAGCAGCCAAGAAAGGGGGGCTTACGAGCAGTACTTC. Its translation is CASSQERGAYEQYF.

V and J are TRBV13 and TRBJ1-3, with no clear D. CDR1 and CDR2 from the germline V gene are PRHDT and FYEKMQ (reference sequence). Trimming stripped 8 bases from V and 4 bases from J, with 15 bases between. The CDR3 contains 14 residues. The CDR3 reads CASSPLSGGNTIYF. Written as DNA, the CDR3 is TGTGCCAGCTCCCCTCTTTCGGGCGGAAACACCATATATTTT.

V and J are TRBV27 and TRBJ2-2; the D gene could be TRBD1 or TRBD2 (5 bases each). Germline lookup yields CDR1 MNHEY and CDR2 SMNVEV (reference sequence). The CDR3 is made up of 18 amino acids. Trimming cost V 5 bases and J 2 bases, with 21 bases left between them. The CDR3 nucleotides are TGTGCCAGCAGTCCACCGACCTCCGGGACGGGAAACACCGGGGAGCTGTTTTTT. It codes for CASSPPTSGTGNTGELFF.

The chain combines TRBV27 with TRBJ2-7, with D perhaps TRBD1 (6 bases). The V and J ends lost 7 bases and 6 bases respectively, with 19 bases between them. The CDR3 contains 14 residues. CDR1 is MNHEY and CDR2 is SMNVEV in the germline V gene (reference sequence). DNA for the CDR3: TGTGCCAGCACCGCGGGCAACAGGGCGCGCGAGCAGTACTTC. Translating it yields CASTAGNRAREQYF.

V gene TRBV27 combines with J gene TRBJ2-7; tentatively, D is TRBD1 (5 bases). Trimming pared 2 bases from V and 3 bases from J, leaving 8 bases between. CDR3 length: 13 amino acids. CDR1 is MNHEY, CDR2 SMNVEV, per germline (reference sequence). CDR3 sequence: CASSLRGIYEQYF. CDR3 DNA sequence: TGTGCCAGCAGTTTAAGGGGCATCTACGAGCAGTACTTC.

The chain joins TRBV7-8 to TRBJ1-4; weak D call: TRBD1 (5 bases). CDR1 and CDR2 (germline): SGHVS, FQNEAQ. CDR3 length: 14 residues. Trimming took off 5 bases at V and 3 bases at J, with 10 bases between the two ends. The chain's CDR3 is CASSPDRPNEKLFF. The CDR3 DNA reads TGTGCCAGCAGCCCAGACAGACCTAATGAAAAACTGTTTTTT.

The V gene is TRBV2, the J gene TRBJ1-1; D is perhaps TRBD1 (5 bases). This CDR3 is built from 11 residues. With 8 bases removed from V and 1 base from J, the gap between germline ends came to 5 bases. The germline CDR1 and CDR2 sequences are SNHLY and FYNNEI. The CDR3 loop is CASGANTEAFF. DNA of the CDR3: TGTGCCAGCGGGGCGAACACTGAAGCTTTCTTT.

This chain joins TRBV19 and TRBJ2-2, with D maybe TRBD2 (6 bases). This CDR3 spans 16 amino acids. V was shortened by 6 bases and J by 0 bases, with 14 bases between the two germline ends. Germline V gene sequence: CDR1 LNHDA, CDR2 SQIVND (reference sequence). The CDR3 loop is CASSKGRDPNTGELFF. Written as DNA, the CDR3 is TGTGCCAGTAGCAAGGGGCGGGACCCGAACACCGGGGAGCTGTTTTTT.

This sequence joins TRBV4-1 and TRBJ1-1; no firm D call. The CDR3 has 15 amino acids. V dropped 2 bases and J dropped 3 bases, with 13 bases sitting between them. Germline-derived CDR1 and CDR2 are MGHRA and YSYEKL. The CDR3 loop reads CASSQPTGYDTEAFF. CDR3 in DNA: TGCGCCAGCAGCCAACCGACGGGGTATGACACTGAAGCTTTCTTT.